The entry that follows covers one T cell receptor beta chain sequence. The antigen is unknown. Vbeta (60) and Jbeta (13) primers were used in the PCR. Data came from immunoSEQ multiplex PCR; TCRdb stores just in-frame clones and leaves some out. Here the sample spans around 210,000 clones, 80% to 85% being singletons. The sample originates from a study of cytomegalovirus exposure and HLA in healthy donors. General study findings and limits: Highly shared sequence variants in one cluster were likely a sequencing artifact. Most TCR sequences were rare, but some public TCRs occurred in many donors. A later analysis linked around 15,000 TCR beta sequences to HLA alleles at 0.05 false discovery rate.

Losses at the gene ends were 1 base for V and 8 bases for J; bases not matched to a gene: 1. Germline V gene data show CDR1 as SSHAT and CDR2 as FNYEAQ (reference sequence). The CDR3 sequence is 13 residues long. The chain uses TRBV7-7 and TRBJ2-1, with TRBD2 matching 8 bases. The receptor was isolated from a woman in her thirties or forties in good health and CMV-seronegative. Sequences were obtained from PBMCs. CDR3 region: CASSLVLADEQFF. The CDR3 nucleotides are TGTGCCAGCAGCTTAGTACTAGCGGATGAGCAGTTCTTC. Drawing the rest from reference TRBV7-7 and TRBJ2-1, the complete variable domain is GAGVSQSPRYKVTKRGQDVTLRCDPISSHATLYWYQQALGQGPEFLTYFNYEAQPDKSGLPSDRFSAERPEGSISTLTIQRTEQRDSAMYRCASSLVLADEQFFGPGTRLTVL.